The 24 T cell receptor beta chains given below trace back to one sample, sequenced in a study of beta chain features in type 1 diabetes. General study results and limits: A moderate, significant TCRB CDR3 shortening appeared in type 1 diabetes across four CD4+ subsets.

Their recognized antigens are unknown. Expressed TCRB transcripts got sequenced, as all isolated RNA was reverse transcribed. Profiling relied on immunoSEQ multiplex PCR, and the TCRdb table lists in-frame clones only, not all of them. Here the sample spans 600,000 or so clones, over 11% being singletons. Material for sequencing was naive CD4+ T cells from blood. The receptors were gathered from a man younger than 35 with type 1 diabetes.

This clone came up a few times. The CDR3 DNA follows: TGTGCCAGCAGCTTGGCCGGGACTAGCAGGGGGTGGGATACGCAGTATTTT. Translating gives CASSLAGTSRGWDTQYF. The chain carries TRBV5-4 and TRBJ2-3, with 9 bases aligning to TRBD2. Germline V gives CDR1 SGHNT, CDR2 YYREEE (reference sequence). The CDR3 spans 17 residues. The trim removed 0 bases at V and 6 bases at J, leaving 11 bases unmatched.

This clone has only a few counts. V and J are TRBV5-4 and TRBJ2-1, with D unclear. The CDR3 is 14 residues long. Per germline, CDR1 SGHNT and CDR2 YYREEE (reference sequence). V was cut by 0 bases and J by 3 bases, with 7 bases left in between. In nucleotides, the CDR3 is TGTGCCAGCAGCTTGGGCGGTTACTACAATGAGCAGTTCTTC. This sequence encodes CASSLGGYYNEQFF.

This clone was found a few times. The CDR3 is CASSEGLAGEETQYF. The CDR3, as DNA: TGTGCCAGCAGCGAGGGACTAGCGGGCGAGGAGACCCAGTACTTC. The rearrangement uses TRBV5-4 and TRBJ2-5, with TRBD2 matching over 12 bases. V was pared by 4 bases and J by 5 bases, with 6 bases of the junction left unmatched. Germline V gene data show CDR1 as SGHNT and CDR2 as YYREEE (reference sequence). The CDR3 is 15 amino acids.

Here the CDR3 DNA reads TGTGCCAGCAGGGGACTTGACAGGGTGACCGGGGAGCTGTTTTTT. Protein sequence: CASRGLDRVTGELFF. The V call is TRBV6-5, the J call TRBJ2-2, with D maybe TRBD1 (7 bases). The V gene lost 6 bases and the J gene lost 5 bases, with 16 bases spanning the gap. The CDR3 is 15 residues long. The germline gives CDR1 MNHEY, CDR2 SVGAGI.

On this clone: The same CDR3 is also encoded by other DNA sequences in this sample. This rearrangement joins TRBV2 to TRBJ1-5, with 10 bases fitting TRBD1. This CDR3 has 13 residues. J gave up 5 bases and V 6 bases, and 1 base lay outside the gene matches. The germline CDR1 and CDR2 sequences are SNHLY and FYNNEI. CDR3: CASSGTGDQPQHF. The CDR3 nucleotides are TGTGCCAGCAGCGGGACAGGGGATCAGCCCCAGCATTTT.

This clone was detected a few times. In nucleotides, the CDR3 is TGTGCCAGCAGCTCGATGAGACAGGTTTATGGCTACACCTTC. Encoded protein: CASSSMRQVYGYTF. The rearrangement links TRBV7-2 to TRBJ1-2, with D perhaps matching TRBD1 (6 bases). Trimming pared 4 bases from V and 5 bases from J, leaving 14 bases between. This CDR3 is 14 amino acids long. Germline loops: CDR1 SGHTA, CDR2 FQGNSA.

This clone was seen only a few times. CDR3: CASSQIGTEAFF. The CDR3 DNA follows: TGTGCCAGCTCACAAATTGGCACTGAAGCTTTCTTT. The chain is built from TRBV18 and TRBJ1-1; D not certain. V was clipped by 4 bases and J by 4 bases, with 7 bases between them. Germline CDR1 and CDR2: KGHSH and LQKENI. The CDR3 is 12 residues long.

There are a few counts of this clone. This rearrangement joins TRBV5-4 to TRBJ2-1; TRBD2 matches 14 bases. Losses at the gene ends were 4 bases for V and 8 bases for J; bases not matched to a gene: 5. Germline V CDR1 and CDR2: SGHNT, YYREEE (reference sequence). The CDR3 covers 15 residues. The CDR3, as DNA: TGTGCCAGCAGCGAGGGACTAGCGGGAGTGTATGAGCAGTTCTTC. This gives the protein CASSEGLAGVYEQFF.

The rearrangement joins TRBV6-6 to TRBJ1-2; 10 bases match TRBD1. With 1 base clipped from V and 6 bases from J, the junction kept 5 bases outside the gene matches. Germline CDR1 is MNHNY and CDR2 is SVGAGI (reference sequence). The length of the CDR3 is 15 residues. CDR3 sequence: CASSYWDRGEDGYTF. In nucleotides, the CDR3 is TGTGCCAGCAGTTACTGGGACAGGGGAGAGGATGGCTACACCTTC.

The chain combines TRBV4-3 with TRBJ2-7; the match to TRBD2 covers 7 bases. J lost 7 bases, V lost 1 base, and 16 bases had no gene match. Germline V gene data show CDR1 as LGHNA and CDR2 as YSLEER. The length of the CDR3 is 17 residues. DNA for the CDR3: TGCGCCAGCAGCCAAGGGCAGACGTACTTGCGGGGGTGGGAGCAGTACTTC. It is translated as CASSQGQTYLRGWEQYF.

This clone was observed a handful of times. V gene TRBV28 combines with J gene TRBJ2-6; D remains ambiguous. The CDR3 is 16 residues long. The germline V gene encodes CDR1 MDHEN and CDR2 SYDVKM. V was cut by 7 bases and J by 0 bases, with 13 bases left in between. For the CDR3, the DNA is TGTGCCAGCACCACCGCCCGGGCCTCTGGGGCCAACGTCCTGACTTTC. It codes for CASTTARASGANVLTF.

The chain is built from TRBV9 and TRBJ2-7; 10 positions agree with TRBD1. CDR3 size: 17 residues. CDR1 SGDLS and CDR2 YYNGEE come from the germline V gene. J lost 4 bases, V lost 2 bases, and 12 bases had no gene match. Here the CDR3 reads CASSVAGGTGDLYEQYF. DNA for the CDR3: TGTGCCAGCAGCGTGGCGGGCGGGACAGGGGACCTTTACGAGCAGTACTTC.

This clone has just a few counts. This sequence joins TRBV7-9 and TRBJ2-5, with 7 bases that match TRBD1. Germline V CDR1 and CDR2: SEHNR, FQNEAQ (reference sequence). V shed 4 bases and J 2 bases; nucleotides not matched to a gene: 7. The CDR3 sequence is 15 residues long. The CDR3 DNA reads as TGTGCCAGCAGCTCCTCAAGGGACAGTCAAGAGACCCAGTACTTC. Its protein is CASSSSRDSQETQYF.

There are a few counts of this clone. V usage is TRBV5-4 and J usage is TRBJ2-1, with 7 bases lining up with TRBD2. Trimming removed 0 bases from V and 5 bases from J; junction bases left unmatched: 5. Germline CDR1 reads SGHNT; CDR2 reads YYREEE (reference sequence). The length of the CDR3 is 15 residues. CDR3 in DNA: TGTGCCAGCAGCTTGGAATTAGCGGGTAACAATGAGCAGTTCTTC. Residues: CASSLELAGNNEQFF. Using reference TRBV5-4 and TRBJ2-1 for the parts outside the CDR3, the full variable domain is ETGVTQSPTHLIKTRGQQVTLRCSSQSGHNTVSWYQQALGQGPQFIFQYYREEENGRGNFPPRFSGLQFPNYSSELNVNALELDDSALYLCASSLELAGNNEQFFGPGTRLTVL.

In DNA, the CDR3 is TGTGCCAGCTCCCAAGGACGCCTCACAGATACGCAGTATTTT. Translating it yields CASSQGRLTDTQYF. The chain uses TRBV18 and TRBJ2-3; no firm D call. The CDR3 has 14 amino acids. Between the trimmed V and J ends, which lost 6 bases and 2 bases, there was a span of 12 bases. Germline V gene lookup returns CDR1 KGHSH and CDR2 LQKENI. Using reference TRBV18 and TRBJ2-3 for the parts outside the CDR3, the full variable domain is NAGVMQNPRHLVRRRGQEARLRCSPMKGHSHVYWYRQLPEEGLKFMVYLQKENIIDESGMPKERFSAEFPKEGPSILRIQQVVRGDSAAYFCASSQGRLTDTQYFGPGTRLTVL.

The genes are TRBV4-3 and TRBJ2-7; D is uncertain. The germline CDR1 and CDR2 sequences are LGHNA and YSLEER. With 0 bases removed from V and 7 bases from J, the gap between germline ends came to 16 bases. The CDR3 totals 15 residues. CDR3 sequence reads: CASSQDRRGEREQYF. The CDR3 coding sequence is TGCGCCAGCAGCCAAGACAGAAGAGGCGAACGAGAGCAGTACTTC.

This clone was seen only a few times. The sample contains more than one DNA sequence encoding this CDR3. V and J are TRBV29-1 and TRBJ2-7; TRBD1 agrees at 9 bases. CDR1 is SQVTM and CDR2 is ANQGSEA in the germline V gene. The CDR3 is 13 residues long. V shed 4 bases and J 3 bases; nucleotides not matched to a gene: 4. The CDR3 region has the DNA TGCAGCGTTGGGACAGGGGAGTTCTACGAGCAGTACTTC. It is translated as CSVGTGEFYEQYF.

Concerning this clone: Distinct nucleotide sequences in the sample also encode this CDR3. DNA for the CDR3: TGTGCCTGGAGTCTCGGAAGGAGCAATCAGCCCCAGCATTTT. Its translation: CAWSLGRSNQPQHF. The chain employs TRBV30 and TRBJ1-5, with D hard to call. Germline values: CDR1 GTSNPN, CDR2 SVGIG (reference sequence). V was cut by 2 bases and J by 1 base, with 9 bases left in between. The CDR3 is 14 amino acids. Complete variable domain (other parts from reference TRBV30 and TRBJ1-5): SQTIHQWPATLVQPVGSPLSLECTVEGTSNPNLYWYRQAAGRGLQLLFYSVGIGQISSEVPQNLSASRPQDRQFILSSKKLLLSDSGFYLCAWSLGRSNQPQHFGDGTRLSIL.

This clone was observed a handful of times. The gene calls are TRBV2 and TRBJ2-1; 7 bases are shared with TRBD1. This CDR3 is built from 17 residues. Germline V lookup: CDR1 SNHLY, CDR2 FYNNEI. Trimming at V came to 6 bases and at J to 4 bases, leaving 15 bases not matched to a gene. This CDR3 reads CASRRSPGQRQYNEQFF. CDR3 coding DNA: TGTGCCAGCAGGAGATCGCCGGGACAGAGGCAGTACAATGAGCAGTTCTTC.

The chain couples TRBV4-2 to TRBJ2-5, with 10 bases matching TRBD2. The length of the CDR3 is 17 residues. The V gene end was trimmed by 8 bases and the J gene end by 2 bases; junction bases not matched to a gene: 14. Germline CDR1 is LGHNA and CDR2 is YNFKEQ. CDR3 residues: CASGPGASGGLQETQYF. The DNA of the CDR3 is TGTGCCAGCGGACCCGGGGCTAGCGGGGGCCTTCAAGAGACCCAGTACTTC.

The chain uses TRBV30 and TRBJ2-1; 11 positions match TRBD1. The CDR3 spans 14 residues. Germline CDR1 GTSNPN, CDR2 SVGIG (reference sequence). V shed 5 bases and J 2 bases; nucleotides not matched to a gene: 2. CDR3 nucleotide sequence: TGTGCCTGGTCGGACAGGGGGCCCTACAATGAGCAGTTCTTC. Protein product: CAWSDRGPYNEQFF.

Only a few counts were recorded for this clone. The chain links TRBV10-3 to TRBJ2-7, with 7 bases identical to TRBD2. V lost 7 bases to trimming and J lost 6 bases; unmatched junction nucleotides: 9. Germline V gene data show CDR1 as ENHRY and CDR2 as SYGVKD. The CDR3 loop spans 13 amino acids. The CDR3 here is CAITSSGIGEQYF. The DNA of the CDR3 is TGTGCCATCACATCAAGCGGGATTGGCGAGCAGTACTTC.

This chain joins TRBV15 and TRBJ2-4; either TRBD1 or TRBD2 may supply D (6 bases each). In germline, CDR1 is LNHNV, CDR2 YYDKDF (reference sequence). V lost 4 bases and J lost 7, with 14 bases in between. CDR3 length equals 14 residues. In nucleotides, the CDR3 is TGTGCCACCAGCAACCAGGGAGGACAGAACATTCAGTACTTC. Translated: CATSNQGGQNIQYF.

The table lists this clone with a few counts. The chain links TRBV7-2 to TRBJ1-1, with D tentatively TRBD1 (6 bases). Germline assignment: CDR1 SGHTA and CDR2 FQGNSA. This CDR3 has 15 residues. Trimming stripped 0 bases from V and 0 bases from J, with 8 bases between. This CDR3 is CASSLAWTVNTEAFF. In nucleotides, the CDR3 is TGTGCCAGCAGCTTAGCTTGGACAGTGAACACTGAAGCTTTCTTT.